This is a list of T cell receptor beta chains from one sample in a study of T cell repertoires in cytomegalovirus infection. One entry per CDR3 protein, called by TCRdb with MiXCR from the reads. The table lists about 130,000 distinct CDR3 sequences, more than 7% of them singletons. Sequencing was carried out using PBMCs. Source of these receptors: a human donor in good health (CMV status not recorded). Some clones in this sample may be carry-over from other donors' samples. Each CDR3 is given with its conserved first and last residue. The size of a clone is reported for some rows only, either as once, few or many, or as a class for expanded clones.

clone_size: many; j_call: TRBJ1-3; v_call: TRBV5-1; cdr3_aa: CASSSTGVGGNTIYF
clone_size: many; j_call: TRBJ1-1; v_call: TRBV12-3/TRBV12-4; cdr3_aa: CASSLGELAFF
clone_size: .; j_call: TRBJ2-5; v_call: TRBV3-1; cdr3_aa: CASSQDGAETQYF
clone_size: many; j_call: TRBJ1-2; v_call: TRBV28; cdr3_aa: CASSLGSGRSLLRGYTF
clone_size: .; j_call: TRBJ1-2; v_call: TRBV14; cdr3_aa: CASSQDNRPAYGYTF
clone_size: many; j_call: TRBJ2-5; v_call: TRBV7-9; cdr3_aa: CATTAGQAPQETQYF
clone_size: many; j_call: TRBJ1-1; v_call: TRBV3-1; cdr3_aa: CASSQEAANTEAFF
clone_size: many; j_call: TRBJ2-1; v_call: TRBV7-9; cdr3_aa: CASSLAGREQFF
clone_size: few; j_call: TRBJ2-5; v_call: TRBV20-1; cdr3_aa: CSASIGWETQYF
clone_size: .; j_call: TRBJ1-1; v_call: TRBV11-2; cdr3_aa: CASSLAMGQAFF
clone_size: few; j_call: TRBJ1-5; v_call: TRBV19; cdr3_aa: CASNVQPQHF
clone_size: many; j_call: TRBJ2-5; v_call: TRBV5-1; cdr3_aa: CASSLDGLSQETQYF
clone_size: few; j_call: TRBJ1-4; v_call: TRBV12-3/TRBV12-4; cdr3_aa: CASSGQGGGKLFF
clone_size: few; j_call: TRBJ1-5; v_call: TRBV5-1; cdr3_aa: CASSGGGDSNQPQHF
clone_size: .; j_call: TRBJ1-4; v_call: TRBV5-1; cdr3_aa: CASSLAGNQGEKLFF
clone_size: many; j_call: TRBJ1-4; v_call: TRBV5-1; cdr3_aa: CASSRGREGGEKLFF
clone_size: many; j_call: TRBJ1-3; v_call: TRBV12-3/TRBV12-4; cdr3_aa: CASSSTGNTIYF
clone_size: .; j_call: TRBJ2-7; v_call: TRBV20-1; cdr3_aa: CSAAGTFKAYEQYF
clone_size: few; j_call: TRBJ2-1; v_call: TRBV5-5; cdr3_aa: CAGQGESYNEQFF
clone_size: many; j_call: TRBJ2-1; v_call: TRBV29-1; cdr3_aa: CSVTNYNEQFF
clone_size: many; j_call: TRBJ1-3; v_call: TRBV19; cdr3_aa: CASRPTGTRNTIYF
clone_size: many; j_call: TRBJ2-1; v_call: TRBV6-5; cdr3_aa: CASKDHSSSYNEQFF
clone_size: many; j_call: TRBJ1-4; v_call: TRBV20-1; cdr3_aa: CSARDLAAINEKLFF
clone_size: many; j_call: TRBJ2-2; v_call: TRBV28; cdr3_aa: CASQGGTNTGELFF
clone_size: many; j_call: TRBJ1-1; v_call: TRBV25-1; cdr3_aa: CAAQTPTEAFF
clone_size: many; j_call: TRBJ2-7; v_call: TRBV5-1; cdr3_aa: CASSYRDSFYEQYF
clone_size: .; j_call: TRBJ1-5; v_call: TRBV2; cdr3_aa: CASRDRVSNQPQHF
clone_size: few; j_call: TRBJ2-3; v_call: TRBV10-3; cdr3_aa: CAISDFAGPSQYF
clone_size: many; j_call: TRBJ1-1; v_call: TRBV29-1; cdr3_aa: CSVTGRLNTEAFF
clone_size: few; j_call: TRBJ1-2; v_call: TRBV29-1; cdr3_aa: CSVVNPRGGYTF
clone_size: many; j_call: TRBJ2-2; v_call: TRBV11-3; cdr3_aa: CASSQSRGARTGELFF
clone_size: many; j_call: TRBJ2-3; v_call: TRBV10-3; cdr3_aa: CATQWADGNTDTQYF
clone_size: few; j_call: TRBJ1-2; v_call: TRBV20-1; cdr3_aa: CSARDFGEDYGYTF
clone_size: many; j_call: TRBJ2-5; v_call: TRBV28; cdr3_aa: CASSEITGGGETQYF
clone_size: many; j_call: TRBJ1-2; v_call: TRBV7-2; cdr3_aa: CASSFTGTGNYGYTF
clone_size: many; j_call: TRBJ2-3; v_call: TRBV11-2; cdr3_aa: CASSLVTEYEGAADTQYF
clone_size: many; j_call: TRBJ2-2; v_call: TRBV12-3/TRBV12-4; cdr3_aa: CASSFLQGGFTGELFF
clone_size: few; j_call: TRBJ2-3; v_call: TRBV20-1; cdr3_aa: CSERAGGPDTQYF
clone_size: many; j_call: TRBJ1-2; v_call: TRBV28; cdr3_aa: CASSFYEGPGQNYGYTF
clone_size: .; j_call: TRBJ1-2; v_call: TRBV29-1; cdr3_aa: CSGGVGANYGYTF
clone_size: many; j_call: TRBJ1-6; v_call: TRBV5-6; cdr3_aa: CASSSRDRGNNSPLHF
clone_size: many; j_call: TRBJ2-2; v_call: TRBV7-8; cdr3_aa: CASSLGQVNTGELFF
clone_size: many; j_call: TRBJ2-1; v_call: TRBV28; cdr3_aa: CASSEAGTGGWGEQFF
clone_size: few; j_call: TRBJ2-4; v_call: TRBV28; cdr3_aa: CASSLPHGYENIQYF
clone_size: .; j_call: TRBJ2-2; v_call: TRBV6-2/TRBV6-3; cdr3_aa: CASKKIRGNTGELFF
clone_size: few; j_call: TRBJ2-1; v_call: TRBV4-1; cdr3_aa: CASSRPPAAGDYNEQFF
clone_size: many; j_call: TRBJ1-5; v_call: TRBV20-1; cdr3_aa: CSARRGGYSNQPQHF
clone_size: many; j_call: TRBJ2-2; v_call: TRBV7-6; cdr3_aa: CASSLVQGNTGELFF
clone_size: many; j_call: TRBJ1-2; v_call: TRBV12-3/TRBV12-4; cdr3_aa: CAIQGAYYGYTF
clone_size: few; j_call: TRBJ2-1; v_call: TRBV20-1; cdr3_aa: CSAIFGNEQFF
clone_size: many; j_call: TRBJ2-3; v_call: TRBV20-1; cdr3_aa: CSAKTSGTDTQYF
clone_size: many; j_call: TRBJ1-1; v_call: TRBV7-6; cdr3_aa: CASSPKQGTEAFF
clone_size: .; j_call: TRBJ2-1; v_call: TRBV28; cdr3_aa: CASSYLAGQHGEQFF
clone_size: many; j_call: TRBJ2-2; v_call: TRBV29-1; cdr3_aa: CSVGDINTGELFF
clone_size: many; j_call: TRBJ1-1; v_call: TRBV5-4; cdr3_aa: CASSAQQGWNTEAFF
clone_size: many; j_call: TRBJ2-5; v_call: TRBV12-5; cdr3_aa: CASGLDDRQETQYF
clone_size: many; j_call: TRBJ1-4; v_call: TRBV7-8; cdr3_aa: CASSIPGQGITNEKLFF